This TCR beta chain was sequenced during a study of T cell responses to AZD1222 COVID-19 vaccine. As concerns this clone: Antigen specificity is unknown.

Assay: immunoSEQ multiplex PCR; the TCRdb copy retains only in-frame clones and omits some. The profile shows some 130,000 clones, approximately 85% of them singletons. The study's findings and limits: Sampling captured repertoires only after the peak T cell response. White British ancestry dominated among donors, who included more females, and clonal diversity was possibly underestimated. Within unmutated variant regions lay the reported targets of nearly half of spike-specific TCRs.

Germline-derived CDR1 and CDR2 are KGHSH and LQKENI. The V and J ends lost 3 bases and 8 bases respectively, with 10 bases between them. CDR3 length equals 13 residues. The sequence came from an adult in good health. This sequence joins TRBV18 and TRBJ1-4, with D uncertain. This specimen was peripheral blood, taken on day 0 of AZD1222 vaccination. CDR3 bases: TGTGCCAGCTCACCTGTAGAGACCGAAAAACTGTTTTTT. Translating gives CASSPVETEKLFF.